The subject of this entry is one TCR beta chain. This entry is derived from a study of blood T cell repertoires in COVID-19. Study-wide context: Both acute and convalescent COVID-19 samples were obtained from the United States, Italy and Spain.

There are 13 residues in the CDR3. The V end was cut by 5 bases, the J end by 2 bases, with 9 bases between. Germline V gene lookup returns CDR1 SGHTA and CDR2 FQGNSA. Assay: immunoSEQ multiplex PCR; the TCRdb copy retains only in-frame clones and omits some. The table lists under 90,000 clones, approximately 80% of them singletons. Input material: peripheral blood. This receptor was taken from a human donor in a cohort sampled during active COVID-19. The V and J genes are TRBV7-2 and TRBJ2-5; TRBD1 might be the D (5 bases). The CDR3 sequence: CASSPRVQETQYF. DNA of the CDR3: TGTGCCAGCAGCCCCAGGGTACAAGAGACCCAGTACTTC.